This T cell receptor (beta chain) comes out of a study of blood T cell repertoires in COVID-19. The wider study: PBMCs, B-cell-depleted T cells, or T cells were the source of the cDNA or gDNA that made up the material.

Original processing notes: The assay estimated nucleated cells by amplifying reference gene primers. Profiled with immunoSEQ multiplex PCR; TCRdb holds only in-frame clones, not every one. The DNA gave D and trimming, while V, J and clone size come from that table. The table includes around 260,000 clones, 70% to 90% detected once. This clone was counted between two and nine times. V lost 8 bases to trimming and J lost 7 bases, with 11 bases between them. The CDR3 contains 11 residues. The germline V gene encodes CDR1 WSHSY and CDR2 SAAADI. The genes are TRBV10-2 and TRBJ1-1; D unresolved. The sequence was obtained from a man aged 25-45 years with active or convalescent COVID-19. Sample: peripheral blood. The CDR3 loop reads CASETEGEAFF. In nucleotides, the CDR3 is TGCGCCAGCGAGACCGAGGGTGAAGCTTTCTTT.